The clone carrying this T cell receptor beta chain was seen more than once but under ten times. Antigen specificity is unknown. The data originate from a study of cytomegalovirus exposure and HLA in healthy donors. The PCR contained 60 Vbeta and 13 Jbeta primers. The data were produced by immunoSEQ multiplex PCR, yet TCRdb's version contains in-frame clones alone and is incomplete. The sample holds 120,000 to 150,000 clones; around 72% are singletons and the top ten take over 1%. Findings and limits, study-wide: The likely origin of a cluster of highly shared sequence variants was a sequencing artifact. Within an earlier analysis, most TCR beta V segments proved productive either about 90% or about 30% of the time. Associated with cytomegalovirus, according to the listing, were 150 to 200 TCR beta chains.

V was clipped by 3 bases and J by 6 bases, with 11 bases between them. CDR3 length: 13 residues. Germline V CDR1 and CDR2: PRHDT, FYEKMQ (reference sequence). The chain employs TRBV13 and TRBJ1-1; D call uncertain. Sequencing used PBMCs. The TCR originated in a woman between 40 and 55 years old in good health and CMV-seronegative. The CDR3 nucleotides read TGTGCCAGCAGCTTGAGGGAGAGAGCTGAAGCTTTCTTT. It specifies CASSLRERAEAFF.